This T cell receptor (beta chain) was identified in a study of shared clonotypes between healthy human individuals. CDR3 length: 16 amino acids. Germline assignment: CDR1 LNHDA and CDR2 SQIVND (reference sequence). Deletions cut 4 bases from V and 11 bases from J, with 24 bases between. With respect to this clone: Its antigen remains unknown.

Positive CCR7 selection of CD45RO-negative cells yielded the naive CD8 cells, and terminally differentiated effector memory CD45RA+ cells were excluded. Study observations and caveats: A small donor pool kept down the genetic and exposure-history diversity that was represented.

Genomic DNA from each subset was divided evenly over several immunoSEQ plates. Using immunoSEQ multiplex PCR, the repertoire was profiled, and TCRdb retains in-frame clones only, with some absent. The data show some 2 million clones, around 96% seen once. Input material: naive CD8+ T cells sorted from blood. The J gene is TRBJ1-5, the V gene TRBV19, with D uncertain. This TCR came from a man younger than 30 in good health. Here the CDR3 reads CASSKLHIFQSFTQHF. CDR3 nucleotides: TGTGCCAGTAGTAAACTACACATTTTTCAATCGTTCACCCAGCATTTT.